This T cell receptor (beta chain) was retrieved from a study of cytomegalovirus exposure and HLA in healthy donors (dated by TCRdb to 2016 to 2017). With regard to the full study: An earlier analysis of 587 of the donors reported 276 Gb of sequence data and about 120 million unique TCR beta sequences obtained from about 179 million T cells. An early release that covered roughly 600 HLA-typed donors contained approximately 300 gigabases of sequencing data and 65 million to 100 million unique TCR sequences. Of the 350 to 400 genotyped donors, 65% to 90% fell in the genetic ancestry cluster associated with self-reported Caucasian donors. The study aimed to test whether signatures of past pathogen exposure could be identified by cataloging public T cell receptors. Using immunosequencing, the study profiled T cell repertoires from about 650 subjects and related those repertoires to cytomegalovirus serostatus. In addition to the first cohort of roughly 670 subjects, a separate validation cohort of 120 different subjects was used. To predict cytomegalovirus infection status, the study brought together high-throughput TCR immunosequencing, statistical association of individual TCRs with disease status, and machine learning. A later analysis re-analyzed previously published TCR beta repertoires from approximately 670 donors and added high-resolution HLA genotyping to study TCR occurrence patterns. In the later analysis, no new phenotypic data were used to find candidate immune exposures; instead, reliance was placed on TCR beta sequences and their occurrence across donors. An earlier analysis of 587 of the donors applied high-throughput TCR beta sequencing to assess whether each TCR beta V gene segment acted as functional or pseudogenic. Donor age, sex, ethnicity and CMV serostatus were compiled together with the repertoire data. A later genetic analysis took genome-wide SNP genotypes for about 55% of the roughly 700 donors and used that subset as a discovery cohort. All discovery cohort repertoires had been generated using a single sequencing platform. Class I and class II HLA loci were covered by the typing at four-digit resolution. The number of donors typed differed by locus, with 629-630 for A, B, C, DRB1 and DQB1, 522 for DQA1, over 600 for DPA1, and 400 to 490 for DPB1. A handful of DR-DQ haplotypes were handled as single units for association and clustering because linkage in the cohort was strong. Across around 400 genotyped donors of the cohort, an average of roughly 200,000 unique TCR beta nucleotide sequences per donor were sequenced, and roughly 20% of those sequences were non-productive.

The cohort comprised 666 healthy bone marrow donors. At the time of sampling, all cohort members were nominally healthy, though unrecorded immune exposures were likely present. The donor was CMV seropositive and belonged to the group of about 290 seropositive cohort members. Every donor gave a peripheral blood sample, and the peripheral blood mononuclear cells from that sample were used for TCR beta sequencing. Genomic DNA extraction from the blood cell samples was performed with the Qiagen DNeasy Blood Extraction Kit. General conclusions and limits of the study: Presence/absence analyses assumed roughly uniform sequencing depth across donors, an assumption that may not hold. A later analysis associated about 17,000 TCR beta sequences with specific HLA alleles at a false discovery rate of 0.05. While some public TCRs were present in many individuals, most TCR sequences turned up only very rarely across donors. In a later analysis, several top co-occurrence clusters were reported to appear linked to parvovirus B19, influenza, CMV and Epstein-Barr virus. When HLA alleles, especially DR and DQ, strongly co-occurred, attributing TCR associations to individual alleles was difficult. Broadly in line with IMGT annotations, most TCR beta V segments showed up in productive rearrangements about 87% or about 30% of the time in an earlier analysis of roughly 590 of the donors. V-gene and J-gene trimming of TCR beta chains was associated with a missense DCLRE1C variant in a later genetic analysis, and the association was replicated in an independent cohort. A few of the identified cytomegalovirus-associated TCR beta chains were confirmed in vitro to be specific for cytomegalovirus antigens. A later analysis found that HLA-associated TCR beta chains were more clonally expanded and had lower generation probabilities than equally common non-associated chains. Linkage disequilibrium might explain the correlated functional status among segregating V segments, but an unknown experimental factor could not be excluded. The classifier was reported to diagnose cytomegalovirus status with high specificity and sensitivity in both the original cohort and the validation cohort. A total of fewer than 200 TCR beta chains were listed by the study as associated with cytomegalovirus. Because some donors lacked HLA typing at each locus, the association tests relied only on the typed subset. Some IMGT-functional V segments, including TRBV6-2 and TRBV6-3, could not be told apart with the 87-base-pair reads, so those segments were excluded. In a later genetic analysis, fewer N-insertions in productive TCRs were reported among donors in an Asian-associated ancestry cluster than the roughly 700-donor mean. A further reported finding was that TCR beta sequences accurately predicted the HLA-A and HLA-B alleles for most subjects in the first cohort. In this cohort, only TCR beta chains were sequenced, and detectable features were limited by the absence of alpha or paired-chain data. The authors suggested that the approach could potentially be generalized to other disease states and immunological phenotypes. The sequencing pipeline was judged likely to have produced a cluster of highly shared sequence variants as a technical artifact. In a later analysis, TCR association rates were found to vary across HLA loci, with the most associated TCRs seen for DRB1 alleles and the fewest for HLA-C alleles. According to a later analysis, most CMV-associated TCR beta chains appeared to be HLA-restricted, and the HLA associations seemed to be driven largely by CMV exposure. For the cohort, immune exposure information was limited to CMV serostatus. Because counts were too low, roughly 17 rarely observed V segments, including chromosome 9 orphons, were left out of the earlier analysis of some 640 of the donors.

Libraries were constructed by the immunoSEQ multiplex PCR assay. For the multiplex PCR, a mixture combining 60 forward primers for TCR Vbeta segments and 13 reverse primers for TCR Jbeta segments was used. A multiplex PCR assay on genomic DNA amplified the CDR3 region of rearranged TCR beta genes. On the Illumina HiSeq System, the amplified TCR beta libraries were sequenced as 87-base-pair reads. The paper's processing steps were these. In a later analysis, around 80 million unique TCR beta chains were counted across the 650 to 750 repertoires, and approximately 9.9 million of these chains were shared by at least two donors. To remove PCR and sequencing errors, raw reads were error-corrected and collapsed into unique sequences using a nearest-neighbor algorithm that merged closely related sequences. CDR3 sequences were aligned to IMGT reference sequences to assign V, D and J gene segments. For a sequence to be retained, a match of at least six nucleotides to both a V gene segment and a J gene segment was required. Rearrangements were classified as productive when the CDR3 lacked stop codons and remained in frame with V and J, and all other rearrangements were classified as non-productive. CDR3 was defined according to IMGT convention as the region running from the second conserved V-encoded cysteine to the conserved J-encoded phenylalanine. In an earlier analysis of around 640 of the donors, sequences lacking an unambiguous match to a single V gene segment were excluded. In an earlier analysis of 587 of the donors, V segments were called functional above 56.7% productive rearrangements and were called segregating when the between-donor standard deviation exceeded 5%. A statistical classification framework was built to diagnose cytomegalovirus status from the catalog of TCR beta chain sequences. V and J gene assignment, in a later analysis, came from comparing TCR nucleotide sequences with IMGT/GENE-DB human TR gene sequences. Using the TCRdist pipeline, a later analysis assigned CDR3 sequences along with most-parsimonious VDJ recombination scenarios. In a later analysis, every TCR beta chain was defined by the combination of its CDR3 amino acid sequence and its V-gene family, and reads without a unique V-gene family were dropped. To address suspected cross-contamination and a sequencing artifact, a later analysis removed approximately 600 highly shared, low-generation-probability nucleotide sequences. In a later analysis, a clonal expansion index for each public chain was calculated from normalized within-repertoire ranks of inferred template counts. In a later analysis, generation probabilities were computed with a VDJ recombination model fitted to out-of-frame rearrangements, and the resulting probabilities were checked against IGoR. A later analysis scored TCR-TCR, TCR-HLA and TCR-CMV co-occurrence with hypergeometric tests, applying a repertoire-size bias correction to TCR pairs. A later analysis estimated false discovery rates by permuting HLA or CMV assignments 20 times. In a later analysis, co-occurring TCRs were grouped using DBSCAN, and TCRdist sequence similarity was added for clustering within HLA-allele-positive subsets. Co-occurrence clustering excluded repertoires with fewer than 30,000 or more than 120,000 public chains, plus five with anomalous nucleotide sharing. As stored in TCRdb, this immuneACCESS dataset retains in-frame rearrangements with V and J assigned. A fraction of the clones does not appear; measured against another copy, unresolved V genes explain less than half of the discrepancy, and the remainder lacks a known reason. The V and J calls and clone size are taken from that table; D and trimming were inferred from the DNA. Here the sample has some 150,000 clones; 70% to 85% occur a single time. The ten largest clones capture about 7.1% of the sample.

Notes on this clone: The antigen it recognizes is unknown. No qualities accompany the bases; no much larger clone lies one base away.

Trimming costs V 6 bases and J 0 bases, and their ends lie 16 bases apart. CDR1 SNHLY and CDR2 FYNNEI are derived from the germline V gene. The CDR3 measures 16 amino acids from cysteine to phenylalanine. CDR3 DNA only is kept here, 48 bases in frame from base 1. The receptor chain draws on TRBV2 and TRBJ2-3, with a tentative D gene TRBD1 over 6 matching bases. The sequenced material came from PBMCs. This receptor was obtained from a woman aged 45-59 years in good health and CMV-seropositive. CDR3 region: CASRRQEISSTDTQYF. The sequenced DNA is TGTGCCAGCAGGAGACAGGAGATATCTAGCACAGATACGCAGTATTTT.